Below are 18 T cell receptor beta chains sequenced from a single sample in a study of molecular identifiers for immune sequencing clone quantification. TCRdb re-derived calls from the PCR reads in MiXCR, one entry per CDR3 protein. The table lists 490,000 or so distinct CDR3 sequences, over 20% of them singletons. Sequenced input: naive CD8+ T cells from blood, with Jurkat cell RNA spiked in. Indicated subset: FACS-sorted CD8+CD4-CCR7+CD45RA+ naive T cells. All receptors come from a human donor in good health. Some libraries in this study had Jurkat cell RNA spiked in.

The rearrangement joins TRBV2 to TRBJ1-2; TRBD1 matches at 7 bases. The junction had 15 bases not matched to a gene; V was cut back by 3 bases and J by 2 bases. The CDR3 runs 18 residues. The germline V gene has CDR1 SNHLY and CDR2 FYNNEI. CDR3 in amino acids: CASSDSRQGGDENYGYTF. The DNA of the CDR3 is TGTGCCAGCAGTGATTCCAGACAGGGAGGGGACGAAAACTATGGCTACACCTTC.

This clonotype was seen ten or more times. A junction end diverges from the germline sequence, so it may reflect a read error. The chain uses TRBV29-1 and TRBJ2-3; maybe TRBD1 (5 bases). The CDR3 covers 13 residues. Germline V CDR1 and CDR2: SQVTM, ANQGSEA. The CDR3 region is CSVEERLTALSYF. CDR3 bases: TGCAGCGTAGAAGAACGTTTGACAGCACTTTCCTATTTT.

Notes on this clonotype: A much larger clone differs by one base, so this may be a read error. The chain links TRBV20-1 to TRBJ2-4; TRBD2 matches at 9 bases. Germline V gene sequence: CDR1 DFQATT, CDR2 SNEGSKA (reference sequence). The CDR3 is 13 residues long. CDR3 loop: CGAGGGDENIQYF. The CDR3 DNA reads TGCGGCGCGGGAGGGGGGGATGAAAACATTCAGTACTTC.

The chain links TRBV27 to TRBJ1-2, with D possibly being TRBD1 (6 bases). The CDR3 contains 15 residues. Trimming took off 8 bases at V and 4 bases at J, with 20 bases between the two ends. Germline V gives CDR1 MNHEY, CDR2 SMNVEV (reference sequence). This CDR3 is CASRNTYGQIYGYTF. The CDR3 bases are TGTGCCAGCCGGAACACTTACGGACAGATCTATGGCTACACCTTC.

A few counts support this clonotype. The J gene is TRBJ2-3, the V gene TRBV28; D unclear. V was pared by 1 base and J by 8 bases, with 16 bases between. CDR3 length equals 15 residues. The V gene's germline CDR1 is MDHEN and CDR2 SYDVKM. CDR3 sequence: CASSLFPGPDGTQYF. The CDR3 DNA reads as TGTGCCAGCAGTTTATTCCCCGGGCCCGACGGTACGCAGTATTTT.

This clonotype showed up just a few times. This rearrangement joins TRBV6-2 or TRBV6-3 to TRBJ1-1; D is ambiguous. CDR1 is MNHEY, CDR2 SVGEGT, per germline. The CDR3 consists of 13 residues. Trimming cost V 7 bases and J 7 bases, with 16 bases left between them. CDR3: CASTSPPGREAFF. CDR3 bases: TGTGCCAGCACTTCCCCACCTGGCCGTGAAGCTTTCTTT.

This clonotype was seen a handful of times. The V call is TRBV2, the J call TRBJ1-1, with 7 bases aligning to TRBD1. From germline, CDR1 is SNHLY and CDR2 FYNNEI. V shed 8 bases, J shed 3 bases, and the junction held 18 bases outside the gene matches. CDR3 length: 17 amino acids. As DNA, the CDR3 is TGTGCCAGCCGTTATCGGACAGGAACCTTTTCAGACACTGAAGCTTTCTTT. It yields the protein CASRYRTGTFSDTEAFF.

This clonotype has just a few counts. J is TRBJ2-7 and V is TRBV9; 7 nucleotides align to TRBD1. Looked up from germline, CDR1 is SGDLS and CDR2 is YYNGEE. The CDR3 covers 14 residues. V gave up 0 bases and J gave up 2 bases; unmatched junction bases: 2. As DNA, the CDR3 is TGTGCCAGCAGCGTAGGGGACAGAGCCTACGAGCAGTACTTC. As protein: CASSVGDRAYEQYF.

The chain employs TRBV10-2 and TRBJ1-2, with 9 bases that match TRBD1. This CDR3 spans 16 amino acids. Trimming at V came to 0 bases and at J to 4 bases, leaving 6 bases not matched to a gene. Germline CDR1 WSHSY, CDR2 SAAADI. CDR3 amino acids: CASSESRDRVSYGYTF. The CDR3 DNA reads TGCGCCAGCAGTGAGTCCCGGGACAGGGTGAGCTATGGCTACACCTTC.

Worth noting for this clonotype: A read error is possible here, since a much larger clone lies one base away. As the CDR3 is not closed by the conserved phenylalanine or tryptophan, this likely results from a read error. This chain's CDR3 is CRNQPQHL. For the CDR3, the DNA is TGCAGGAATCAGCCCCAGCATCTT. The chain links TRBV20-1 to TRBJ1-5; D is undetermined. This CDR3 contains 8 residues. Germline V CDR1 and CDR2: DFQATT, SNEGSKA (reference sequence).

The sample holds many counts of this clonotype. V and J are TRBV15 and TRBJ2-7, with D possibly matching TRBD1 (5 bases). This CDR3 is 14 amino acids long. The V gene lost 2 bases and the J gene lost 2 bases, with 10 bases spanning the gap. Germline lookup yields CDR1 LNHNV and CDR2 YYDKDF (reference sequence). This CDR3 is CATSRQGITYEQYF. DNA for the CDR3: TGTGCCACCAGCAGACAGGGAATAACCTACGAGCAGTACTTC.

The chain couples TRBV4-3 to TRBJ1-1; weak D call: TRBD1 (6 bases). Trimming removed 5 bases from V and 11 bases from J, with 21 bases in between. Germline CDR1 LGHNA, CDR2 YSLEER. The CDR3 totals 14 residues. In DNA form, the CDR3 reads TGCGCCAGCAGCTCACGGACTTCTAATCAGGGGGCTTTCTTT. Protein: CASSSRTSNQGAFF.

The V and J genes are TRBV29-1 and TRBJ2-7, with D maybe TRBD1 (5 bases). CDR1 and CDR2 (germline): SQVTM, ANQGSEA. The CDR3 runs to 11 residues. Trimming took 4 bases from V and 6 from J, leaving 10 bases between them. CDR3 sequence reads: CSVARGGEQYF. The DNA for the CDR3 is TGCAGCGTTGCTAGGGGCGGCGAGCAGTACTTC.

This clonotype was seen at least ten times. This chain uses TRBV28 with TRBJ2-5; no firm D call. Germline assignment: CDR1 MDHEN and CDR2 SYDVKM. V shed 6 bases and J shed 5 bases, with 10 bases lying between them. The CDR3 totals 12 residues. CDR3 coding DNA: TGTGCCAGCAGCCGGACCGATGAGACCCAGTACTTC. Encoded protein: CASSRTDETQYF.

This clonotype has a count of ten or more. The CDR3 here is CASSYSISQPQHF. DNA of the CDR3: TGTGCCAGCAGTTACTCGATTTCTCAGCCCCAGCATTTT. The chain links TRBV6-5 to TRBJ1-5, with unresolved D. The V gene lost 0 bases and the J gene lost 6 bases, with 6 bases spanning the gap. CDR1 and CDR2 (germline): MNHEY, SVGAGI. CDR3 length: 13 amino acids.

The CDR3 DNA sequence: TGTGCCAGCACCGAACTAGCGGGGGTCACAGATACGCAGTATTTT. It is translated as CASTELAGVTDTQYF. The chain carries TRBV12-3 or TRBV12-4 and TRBJ2-3; 11 bases are shared with TRBD2. Trimming removed 7 bases from V and 2 bases from J; junction bases left unmatched: 5. This CDR3 has 15 amino acids.

The rearrangement uses TRBV28 and TRBJ2-7; tentatively, D is TRBD2 (6 bases). The CDR3 totals 13 residues. The germline V and J ends were trimmed by 2 bases and 7 bases, with 12 bases remaining between them. The V gene's germline CDR1 is MDHEN and CDR2 SYDVKM. CDR3 sequence reads: CASSLRGLREQYF. For the CDR3, the DNA is TGTGCCAGCAGTTTACGGGGACTGAGGGAGCAGTACTTC.

The V and J genes are TRBV12-3 or TRBV12-4 and TRBJ2-5, with unresolved D. V lost 8 bases and J lost 1, with 8 bases in between. The CDR3 length is 12 residues. In DNA form, the CDR3 reads TGTGCCAGCCGACACATCCAAGAGACCCAGTACTTC. This codes for CASRHIQETQYF.